These 6 T cell receptor beta chains came from one sample sequenced in a study of T-cell reconstitution after alpha-beta-depleted transplantation in children. A TCRbeta library incorporating unique molecular identifiers was prepared. Via MiXCR, TCRdb re-called the PCR reads, giving one row per CDR3 protein. The sample includes a few hundred thousand distinct CDR3 sequences, 11% seen only once; the top ten take 20% to 25%. The input for sequencing was peripheral blood, taken 180 days after TCRalphabeta/CD19-depleted stem cell transplant. These TCRs come from a male patient between 2 and 10 years old who had a stem cell transplant for chronic granulomatous disease, so the T cells may come from the graft donor.

This clonotype appeared a few times. The chain carries TRBV9 and TRBJ2-7; D not resolved. The CDR3 runs 14 residues. Germline CDR1 is SGDLS and CDR2 is YYNGEE. Trimming took 0 bases from V and 2 from J, leaving 9 bases between them. The CDR3 region has the DNA TGTGCCAGCAGCGTAGGGGCGGAACCCTACGAGCAGTACTTC. Its translation is CASSVGAEPYEQYF.

This clonotype was seen repeatedly, ten times or more. The chain uses TRBV29-1 and TRBJ2-7, with D hard to call. Germline-derived CDR1 and CDR2 are SQVTM and ANQGSEA. The V and J ends lost 3 bases and 7 bases respectively, with 4 bases between them. The CDR3 runs to 9 residues. The CDR3 protein is CSVEEEQYF. The CDR3 DNA sequence: TGCAGCGTTGAGGAGGAGCAGTACTTC.

This clonotype has ten or more counts. The genes are TRBV20-1 and TRBJ2-7, with D maybe TRBD1 (5 bases). The CDR3 loop spans 14 amino acids. CDR1 is DFQATT and CDR2 is SNEGSKA in the germline V gene (reference sequence). Trimming pared 0 bases from V and 3 bases from J, leaving 12 bases between. CDR3 region: CSARDLQGRYEQYF. CDR3 sequence (DNA): TGCAGTGCTAGAGATCTCCAGGGCCGCTACGAGCAGTACTTC.

This clonotype was seen at least ten times. V is TRBV29-1 and J is TRBJ2-5; no clear D. The V end was cut by 3 bases, the J end by 5 bases, with 10 bases between. The germline V gene encodes CDR1 SQVTM and CDR2 ANQGSEA. The CDR3 runs 12 residues. The CDR3 loop is CSVENPVETQYF. The CDR3 region has the DNA TGCAGCGTTGAGAACCCGGTGGAGACCCAGTACTTC.

Details on this clonotype: A read error is possible here, since a much larger clone lies one base away. The V and J genes are TRBV20-1 and TRBJ1-2, with 7 bases that match TRBD1. CDR1 DFQATT and CDR2 SNEGSKA come from the germline V gene (reference sequence). V lost 4 bases, J lost 6 bases, and 11 bases stayed unmatched. CDR3 size: 14 residues. The CDR3 coding sequence is TGCAGTGCTACCCCCTCCGGAGGGGGCGATGGCTACACCTTC. Protein: CSATPSGGGDGYTF.

The V call is TRBV11-2, the J call TRBJ2-2; D is perhaps TRBD1 or TRBD2 (7 bases each). Trimming shortened V by 2 bases and J by 3 bases, and 22 bases separated the two germline ends. The CDR3 consists of 19 residues. Looked up from germline, CDR1 is SGHAT and CDR2 is FQNNGV. The CDR3, as DNA: TGTGCCAGCAGCTTAAAGGGGCAAGGGGGCGGGGGCTACACCGGGGAGCTGTTTTTT. Its translation is CASSLKGQGGGGYTGELFF.